This T cell receptor beta chain was documented in a study of cytomegalovirus exposure and HLA in healthy donors. The PCR made use of 60 Vbeta and 13 Jbeta primers. The repertoire was sequenced with immunoSEQ multiplex PCR; TCRdb's copy has only in-frame clones and lacks some. This table holds about 160,000 clones, about four fifths found once. The germline gives CDR1 LGHNA, CDR2 YSLEER. This CDR3 has 15 residues. Trimming cost V 4 bases and J 4 bases, with 16 bases left between them. Remarks on this clone: The target antigen is unknown.

Findings and caveats of the study: Immune exposure was documented only through CMV serostatus.

This clonotype was sampled from a woman in her 50s in good health and CMV-seronegative. V is TRBV4-3 and J is TRBJ1-1; tentative D call: TRBD1 (5 bases). The sample taken for sequencing was PBMCs. The DNA for the CDR3 is TGCGCCAGCAGCCCGCTCCTGGGGGGGAGCACTGAAGCTTTCTTT. Its translation is CASSPLLGGSTEAFF.